Below, 12 T cell receptor beta chains from the same sample are listed, as sequenced in a study of blood T cells in healthy people across ages. Next came a second PCR, run for roughly 6 to 11 cycles, which used a sample-barcoded 5' primer along with a J-beta primer mix. MiXCR was run by TCRdb on the 5' RACE reads, yielding one entry per CDR3 protein. The profile shows 1.5 million to 2 million distinct CDR3 sequences, 28% of them singletons. The specimen was blood. The receptors come from a woman in her twenties or thirties in good health.

The sample holds a few counts of this clonotype. This chain connects TRBV9 to TRBJ1-4, with a tentative D call TRBD1 (5 bases). V lost 4 bases to trimming and J lost 5 bases, with 12 bases between them. The CDR3 is made up of 14 amino acids. CDR1 and CDR2 from the germline V gene are SGDLS and YYNGEE. The CDR3 nucleotides are TGTGCCAGCAGCCCCCCTCAGGGAAATGAAAAACTGTTTTTT. Its protein is CASSPPQGNEKLFF.

Remarks on this clonotype: A much larger clone sits a single nucleotide away, making a read error possible. The chain employs TRBV12-3 or TRBV12-4 and TRBJ2-1; TRBD1 might be the D (8 bases). The end of the DNA is better explained by TRBJ2-7, so the J call may be wrong. The CDR3 contains 15 residues. CDR3 coding DNA: TGTGCCAGCAGTCCCGGAACAGGGGGGGTCAATGAGCAGTACTTC. Translated, it gives CASSPGTGGVNEQYF.

The J gene is TRBJ2-3, the V gene TRBV10-3; 9 nucleotides match TRBD2. Germline V gene sequence: CDR1 ENHRY, CDR2 SYGVKD. The CDR3 contains 16 residues. Unmatched junction bases numbered 8, after V lost 4 bases and J lost 3 bases. The CDR3 bases are TGTGCCATCAGTGGAATAACTAGCGGGCGAACAGATACGCAGTATTTT. As protein: CAISGITSGRTDTQYF.

V and J are TRBV11-2 and TRBJ2-2; D is ambiguous. Deletions cut 7 bases from V and 8 bases from J, with 17 bases between. Germline V gene sequence: CDR1 SGHAT, CDR2 FQNNGV. The CDR3 covers 14 residues. This CDR3 is CASTNQAATGELFF. CDR3 DNA: TGTGCCAGCACGAACCAGGCCGCCACAGGGGAGCTGTTTTTT. Variable domain in full (rest from reference TRBV11-2 and TRBJ2-2): EAGVAQSPRYKIIEKRQSVAFWCNPISGHATLYWYQQILGQGPKLLIQFQNNGVVDDSQLPKDRFSAERLKGVDSTLKIQPAKLEDSAVYLCASTNQAATGELFFGEGSRLTVL.

The chain has TRBV9 and TRBJ1-2; 7 nucleotides agree with TRBD1. J gave up 3 bases and V 5 bases, and 13 bases lay outside the gene matches. This CDR3 contains 16 residues. Looked up from germline, CDR1 is SGDLS and CDR2 is YYNGEE. CDR3 amino acids: CASREQGPPSDYGYTF. The CDR3 DNA reads TGTGCCAGCAGGGAACAGGGGCCCCCATCTGACTATGGCTACACCTTC.

This chain links TRBV20-1 with TRBJ1-2; perhaps TRBD1 as D (6 bases). There are 17 residues in the CDR3. Trimming took off 4 bases at V and 6 bases at J, with 27 bases between the two ends. Germline V gives CDR1 DFQATT, CDR2 SNEGSKA (reference sequence). CDR3 in DNA: TGCAGTGCTATAGATCCCCGGGGGACACAAGGGGGACATGGCTACACCTTC. This sequence encodes CSAIDPRGTQGGHGYTF.

This clonotype was seen repeatedly, ten times or more. The rearrangement links TRBV7-2 to TRBJ2-1, with D unclear. Germline lookup yields CDR1 SGHTA and CDR2 FQGNSA. This CDR3 comprises 11 residues. The V and J ends lost 6 bases and 8 bases respectively, with 8 bases between them. The CDR3 nucleotides are TGTGCCAGCAGGAGTTTGGATGAGCAGTTCTTC. It specifies CASRSLDEQFF.

V and J are TRBV11-2 and TRBJ1-6; D unresolved. Germline V CDR1 and CDR2: SGHAT, FQNNGV. The CDR3 consists of 15 residues. Trimming took 0 bases from V and 6 from J, leaving 9 bases between them. This CDR3 reads CASSLDPRINSPLHF. The CDR3 nucleotides read TGTGCCAGCAGCTTAGATCCCAGGATTAATTCACCCCTCCACTTT.

The chain is built from TRBV20-1 and TRBJ2-1, with D maybe TRBD2 (5 bases). Trimming took 6 bases from V and 4 from J, leaving 13 bases between them. Germline V gives CDR1 DFQATT, CDR2 SNEGSKA (reference sequence). This CDR3 is 13 amino acids long. In DNA, the CDR3 is TGCAGTGCAAACGGACTCGAGTACAATGAGCAGTTCTTC. Translating it yields CSANGLEYNEQFF.

The rearrangement joins TRBV6-2 or TRBV6-3 to TRBJ2-1; 7 nucleotides align to TRBD2. Germline V gene sequence: CDR1 MNHEY, CDR2 SVGEGT. With 2 bases clipped from V and 5 bases from J, the junction kept 9 bases outside the gene matches. The CDR3 totals 16 residues. Here the CDR3 reads CASSYLRLAVNNEQFF. CDR3 nucleotide sequence: TGTGCCAGCAGTTACCTGAGGCTAGCGGTAAACAATGAGCAGTTCTTC.

This rearrangement joins TRBV9 to TRBJ2-5; TRBD2 aligns across 14 bases. Trimming cost V 7 bases and J 4 bases; bases outside gene matches: 15. The germline gives CDR1 SGDLS, CDR2 YYNGEE. CDR3 length: 18 residues. CDR3 sequence: CASSPGLAGEGLVETQYF. The CDR3 DNA reads TGTGCCAGCTCCCCGGGACTAGCGGGAGAAGGGCTGGTAGAGACCCAGTACTTC. The full variable domain, its missing parts supplied by reference TRBV9 and TRBJ2-5, is DSGVTQTPKHLITATGQRVTLRCSPRSGDLSVYWYQQSLDQGLQFLIQYYNGEERAKGNILERFSAQQFPDLHSELNLSSLELGDSALYFCASSPGLAGEGLVETQYFGPGTRLLVL.

This clonotype came up a few times. V and J are TRBV10-2 and TRBJ2-7, with 7 bases aligning to TRBD1. Per germline, CDR1 WSHSY and CDR2 SAAADI. CDR3 length equals 14 residues. Trimming cost V 6 bases and J 1 base; bases outside gene matches: 6. The CDR3 region has the DNA TGCGCCAGCAGAGAGGACAGGCAGTCCTACGAGCAGTACTTC. Its protein product is CASREDRQSYEQYF.